What follows are 2 T cell receptor beta chains derived from one specimen sequenced in a study of cytomegalovirus exposure and HLA in healthy donors. Primers for the PCR totalled 60 Vbeta and 13 Jbeta. Assay: immunoSEQ multiplex PCR; the TCRdb copy retains only in-frame clones and omits some. Among approximately 260,000 clones listed, around 90% were seen once. The source material was PBMCs. The receptors were sampled from a girl between 2 and 10 years old in good health and CMV-seronegative.

This chain uses TRBV7-9 with TRBJ1-3; D may be TRBD1 (6 bases). The CDR3 has 15 amino acids. V shed 4 bases and J shed 1 base, with 11 bases lying between them. The germline V gene has CDR1 SEHNR and CDR2 FQNEAQ (reference sequence). The CDR3 loop is CASSSDDRSGNTIYF. In DNA, the CDR3 is TGTGCCAGCAGCTCGGATGACAGGTCTGGAAACACCATATATTTT.

The V gene is TRBV4-2, the J gene TRBJ1-3; TRBD1 might be the D (5 bases). Germline lookup yields CDR1 LGHNA and CDR2 YNFKEQ. Trimming took off 0 bases at V and 1 base at J, with 13 bases between the two ends. The CDR3 has 17 residues. The CDR3 coding sequence is TGTGCCAGCAGCCAAGACCCGGGGGTTTTGTCTGGAAACACCATATATTTT. This translates into CASSQDPGVLSGNTIYF.